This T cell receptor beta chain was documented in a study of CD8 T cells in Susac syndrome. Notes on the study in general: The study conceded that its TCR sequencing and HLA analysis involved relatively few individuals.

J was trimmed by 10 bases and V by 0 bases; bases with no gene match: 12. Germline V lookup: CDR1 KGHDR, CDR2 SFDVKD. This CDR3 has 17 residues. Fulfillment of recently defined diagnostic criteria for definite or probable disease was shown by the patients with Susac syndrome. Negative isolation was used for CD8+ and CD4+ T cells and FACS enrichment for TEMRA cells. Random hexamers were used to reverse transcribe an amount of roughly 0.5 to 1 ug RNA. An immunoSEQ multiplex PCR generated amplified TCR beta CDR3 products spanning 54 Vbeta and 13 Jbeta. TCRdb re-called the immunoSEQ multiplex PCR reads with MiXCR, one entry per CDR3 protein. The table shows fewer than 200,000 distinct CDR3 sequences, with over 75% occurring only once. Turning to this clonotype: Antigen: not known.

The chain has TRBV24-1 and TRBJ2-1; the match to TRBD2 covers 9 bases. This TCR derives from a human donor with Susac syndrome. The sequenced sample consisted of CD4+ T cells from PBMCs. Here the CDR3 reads CATSDLRGTSNRGEQFF. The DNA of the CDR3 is TGTGCCACCAGTGATTTGCGGGGGACTAGCAATCGGGGGGAGCAGTTCTTC.